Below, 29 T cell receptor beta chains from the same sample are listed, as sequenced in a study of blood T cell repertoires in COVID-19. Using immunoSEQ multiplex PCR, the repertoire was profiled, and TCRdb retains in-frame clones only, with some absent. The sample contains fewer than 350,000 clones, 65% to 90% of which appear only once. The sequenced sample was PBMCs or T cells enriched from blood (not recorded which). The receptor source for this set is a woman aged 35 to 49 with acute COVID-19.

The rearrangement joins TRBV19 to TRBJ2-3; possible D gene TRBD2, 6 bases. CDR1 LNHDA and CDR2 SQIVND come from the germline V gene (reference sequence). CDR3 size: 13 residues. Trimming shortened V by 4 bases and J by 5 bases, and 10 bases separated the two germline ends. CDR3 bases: TGTGCCAGTAGTAGTTCGCGGGGAGATACGCAGTATTTT. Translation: CASSSSRGDTQYF.

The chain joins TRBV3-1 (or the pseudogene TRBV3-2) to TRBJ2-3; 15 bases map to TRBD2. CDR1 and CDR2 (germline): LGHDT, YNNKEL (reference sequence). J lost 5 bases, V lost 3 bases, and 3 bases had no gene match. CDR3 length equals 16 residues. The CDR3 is CASSHGLAGGQDTQYF. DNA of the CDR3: TGTGCCAGCAGCCACGGACTAGCGGGGGGGCAAGATACGCAGTATTTT.

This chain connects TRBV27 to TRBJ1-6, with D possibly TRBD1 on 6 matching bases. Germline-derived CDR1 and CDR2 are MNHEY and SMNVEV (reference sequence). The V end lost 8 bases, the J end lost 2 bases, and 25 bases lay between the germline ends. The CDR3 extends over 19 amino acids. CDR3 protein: CASSLKYSPGGTYNSPLHF. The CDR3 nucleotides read TGTGCCAGCTCACTTAAATACTCTCCGGGGGGCACCTATAATTCACCCCTCCACTTT.

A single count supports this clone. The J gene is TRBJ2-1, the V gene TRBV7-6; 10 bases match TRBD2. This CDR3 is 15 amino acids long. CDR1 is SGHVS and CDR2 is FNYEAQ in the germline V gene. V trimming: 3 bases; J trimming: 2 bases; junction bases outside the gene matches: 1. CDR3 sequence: CASSFSGGAYNEQFF. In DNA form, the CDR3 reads TGTGCCAGCAGCTTCAGCGGGGGGGCCTACAATGAGCAGTTCTTC.

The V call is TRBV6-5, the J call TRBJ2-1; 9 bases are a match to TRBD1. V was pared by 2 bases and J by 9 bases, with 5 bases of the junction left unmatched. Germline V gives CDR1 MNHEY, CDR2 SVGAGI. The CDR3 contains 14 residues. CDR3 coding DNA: TGTGCCAGCAGTTACGGGACAGGGTGGTTTGAGCAGTTCTTC. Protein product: CASSYGTGWFEQFF.

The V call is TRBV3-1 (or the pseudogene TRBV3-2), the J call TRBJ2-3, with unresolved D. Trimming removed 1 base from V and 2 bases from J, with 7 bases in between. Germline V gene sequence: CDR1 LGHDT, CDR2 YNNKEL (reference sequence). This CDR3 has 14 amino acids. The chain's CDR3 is CASSQGYSTDTQYF. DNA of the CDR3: TGTGCCAGCAGCCAAGGTTATTCCACAGATACGCAGTATTTT.

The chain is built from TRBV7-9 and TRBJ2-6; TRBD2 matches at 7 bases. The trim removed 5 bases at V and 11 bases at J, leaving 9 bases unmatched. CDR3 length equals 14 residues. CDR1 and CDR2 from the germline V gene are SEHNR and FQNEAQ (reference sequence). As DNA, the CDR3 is TGTGCCAGCAGCCTCAGCGGGACTGCCGACGTCCTGACTTTC. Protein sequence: CASSLSGTADVLTF.

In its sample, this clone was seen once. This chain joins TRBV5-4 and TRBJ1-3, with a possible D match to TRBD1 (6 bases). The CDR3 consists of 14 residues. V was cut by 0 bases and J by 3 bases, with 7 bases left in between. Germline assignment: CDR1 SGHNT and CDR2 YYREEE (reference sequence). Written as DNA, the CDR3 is TGTGCCAGCAGCTTGGGGGACAATGGAAACACCATATATTTT. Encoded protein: CASSLGDNGNTIYF.

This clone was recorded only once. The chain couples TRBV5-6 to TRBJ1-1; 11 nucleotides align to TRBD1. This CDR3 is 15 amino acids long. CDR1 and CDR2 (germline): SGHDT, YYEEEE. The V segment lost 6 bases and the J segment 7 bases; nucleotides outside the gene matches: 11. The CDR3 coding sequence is TGTGCCAGCACCACGGACAGGGGGCGATGGATTGAAGCTTTCTTT. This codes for CASTTDRGRWIEAFF.

The DNA for the CDR3 is TGTGCCAGCAGCTTGTCGAGGGAAGAGACCCAGTACTTC. It specifies CASSLSREETQYF. This chain uses TRBV5-4 with TRBJ2-5; D may be TRBD2 (5 bases). Germline CDR1 is SGHNT and CDR2 is YYREEE (reference sequence). This CDR3 comprises 13 residues. The V and J ends lost 1 base and 3 bases respectively, with 7 bases between them.

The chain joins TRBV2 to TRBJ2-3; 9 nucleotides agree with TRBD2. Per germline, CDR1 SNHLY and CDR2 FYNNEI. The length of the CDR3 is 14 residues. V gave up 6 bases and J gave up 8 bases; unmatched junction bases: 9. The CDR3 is CASRGAGGPSTQYF. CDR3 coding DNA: TGTGCCAGCAGGGGCGCGGGGGGGCCGTCTACGCAGTATTTT.

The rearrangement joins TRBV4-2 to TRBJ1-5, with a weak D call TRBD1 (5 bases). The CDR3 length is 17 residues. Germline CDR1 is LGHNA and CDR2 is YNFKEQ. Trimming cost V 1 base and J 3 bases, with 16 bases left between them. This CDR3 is CASSQVREWDFNQPQHF. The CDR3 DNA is TGTGCCAGCAGCCAAGTAAGGGAGTGGGACTTCAATCAGCCCCAGCATTTT.

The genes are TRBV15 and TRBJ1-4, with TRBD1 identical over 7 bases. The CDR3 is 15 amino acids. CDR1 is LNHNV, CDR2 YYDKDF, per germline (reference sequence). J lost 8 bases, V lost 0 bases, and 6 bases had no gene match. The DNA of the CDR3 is TGTGCCACCAGCAGAGAAGCCCCGGGACAGGAAAAACTGTTTTTT. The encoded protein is CATSREAPGQEKLFF.

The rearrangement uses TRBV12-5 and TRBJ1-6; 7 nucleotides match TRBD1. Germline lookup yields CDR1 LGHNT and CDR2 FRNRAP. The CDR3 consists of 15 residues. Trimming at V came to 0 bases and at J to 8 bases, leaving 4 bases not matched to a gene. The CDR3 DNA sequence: TGTGCTAGTGGTTTGGTAAGGGGGCATGATTCACCCCTCCACTTT. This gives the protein CASGLVRGHDSPLHF. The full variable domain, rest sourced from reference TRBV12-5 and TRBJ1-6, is DARVTQTPRHKVTEMGQEVTMRCQPILGHNTVFWYRQTMMQGLELLAYFRNRAPLDDSGMPKDRFSAEMPDATLATLKIQPSEPRDSAVYFCASGLVRGHDSPLHFGNGTRLTVT.

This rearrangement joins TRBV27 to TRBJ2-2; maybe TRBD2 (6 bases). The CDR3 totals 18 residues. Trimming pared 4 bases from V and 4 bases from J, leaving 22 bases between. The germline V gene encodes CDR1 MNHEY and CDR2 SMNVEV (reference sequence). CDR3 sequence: CASSSTYPLAGSTGELFF. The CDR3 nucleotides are TGTGCCAGCAGTTCCACTTACCCACTAGCAGGGAGCACCGGGGAGCTGTTTTTT.

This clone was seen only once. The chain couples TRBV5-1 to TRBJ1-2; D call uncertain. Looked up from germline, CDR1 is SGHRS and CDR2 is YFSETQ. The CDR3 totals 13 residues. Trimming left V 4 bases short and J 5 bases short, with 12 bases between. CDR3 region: CASSLKEEYGYTF. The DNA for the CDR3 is TGCGCCAGCAGCCTTAAAGAAGAGTATGGCTACACCTTC.

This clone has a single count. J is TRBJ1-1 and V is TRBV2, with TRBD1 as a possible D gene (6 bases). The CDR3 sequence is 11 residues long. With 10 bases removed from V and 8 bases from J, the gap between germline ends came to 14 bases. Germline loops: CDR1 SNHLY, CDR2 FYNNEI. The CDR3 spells CATSTGNEAFF. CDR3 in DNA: TGTGCCACCTCAACAGGGAACGAAGCTTTCTTT.

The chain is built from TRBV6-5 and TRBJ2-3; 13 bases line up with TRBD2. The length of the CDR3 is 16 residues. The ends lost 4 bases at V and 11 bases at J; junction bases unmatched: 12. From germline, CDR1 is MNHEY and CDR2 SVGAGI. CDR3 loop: CASSLTSGRLGGGQYF. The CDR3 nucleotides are TGTGCCAGCAGTTTGACTAGCGGGAGGCTCGGGGGGGGGCAGTATTTT.

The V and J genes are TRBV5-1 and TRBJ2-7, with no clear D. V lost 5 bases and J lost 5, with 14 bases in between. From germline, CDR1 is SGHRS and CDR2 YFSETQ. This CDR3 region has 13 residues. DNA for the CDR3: TGCGCCAGCAGTACGGGTCAGATCAACGAGCAGTACTTC. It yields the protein CASSTGQINEQYF.

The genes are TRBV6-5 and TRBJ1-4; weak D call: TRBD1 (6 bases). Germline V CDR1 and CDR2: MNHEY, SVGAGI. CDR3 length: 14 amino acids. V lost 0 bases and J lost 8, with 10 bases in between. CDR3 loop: CASSYSRDIEKLFF. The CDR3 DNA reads TGTGCCAGCAGTTACTCGAGGGACATAGAAAAACTGTTTTTT.

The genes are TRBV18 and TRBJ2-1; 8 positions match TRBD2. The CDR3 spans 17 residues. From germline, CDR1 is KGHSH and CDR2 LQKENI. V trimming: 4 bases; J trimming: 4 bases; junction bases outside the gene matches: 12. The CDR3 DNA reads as TGTGCCAGCTCACGTACGACTAGCGAGACAAAATACAATGAGCAGTTCTTC. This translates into CASSRTTSETKYNEQFF.

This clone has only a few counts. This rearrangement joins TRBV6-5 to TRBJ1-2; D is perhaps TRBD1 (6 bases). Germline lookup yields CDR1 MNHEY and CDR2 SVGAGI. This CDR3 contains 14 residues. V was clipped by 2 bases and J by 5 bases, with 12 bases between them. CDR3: CASSYDETGYGYTF. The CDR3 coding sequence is TGTGCCAGCAGTTACGACGAGACAGGTTATGGCTACACCTTC.

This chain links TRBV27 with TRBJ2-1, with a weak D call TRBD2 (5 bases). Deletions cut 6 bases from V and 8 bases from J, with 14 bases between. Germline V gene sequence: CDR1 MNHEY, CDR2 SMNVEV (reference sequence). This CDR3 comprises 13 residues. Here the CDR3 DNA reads TGTGCCAGCAGAATATGGGGTAGCGATGAGCAGTTCTTC. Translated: CASRIWGSDEQFF.

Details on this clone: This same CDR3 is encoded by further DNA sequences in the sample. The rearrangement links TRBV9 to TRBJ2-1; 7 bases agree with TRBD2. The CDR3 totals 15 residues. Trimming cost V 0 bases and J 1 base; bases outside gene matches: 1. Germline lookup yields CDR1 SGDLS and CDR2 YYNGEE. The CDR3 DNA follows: TGTGCCAGCAGCGTAGGCGGGGGTTCCTACAATGAGCAGTTCTTC. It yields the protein CASSVGGGSYNEQFF.

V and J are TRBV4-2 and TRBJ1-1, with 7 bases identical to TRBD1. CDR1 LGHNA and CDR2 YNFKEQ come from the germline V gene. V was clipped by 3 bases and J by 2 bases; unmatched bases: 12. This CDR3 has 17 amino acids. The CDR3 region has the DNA TGTGCCAGCAGCCAGAGATTTGGACAGGAGATAAACACTGAAGCTTTCTTT. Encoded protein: CASSQRFGQEINTEAFF.

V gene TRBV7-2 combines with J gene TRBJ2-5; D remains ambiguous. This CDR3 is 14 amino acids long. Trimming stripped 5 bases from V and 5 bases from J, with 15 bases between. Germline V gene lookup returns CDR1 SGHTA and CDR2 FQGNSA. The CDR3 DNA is TGTGCCAGCAGCCTCGTTCCTAAGTCTGAGACCCAGTACTTC. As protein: CASSLVPKSETQYF. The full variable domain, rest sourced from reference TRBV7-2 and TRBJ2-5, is GAGVSQSPSNKVTEKGKDVELRCDPISGHTALYWYRQSLGQGLEFLIYFQGNSAPDKSGLPSDRFSAERTGGSVSTLTIQRTQQEDSAVYLCASSLVPKSETQYFGPGTRLLVL.

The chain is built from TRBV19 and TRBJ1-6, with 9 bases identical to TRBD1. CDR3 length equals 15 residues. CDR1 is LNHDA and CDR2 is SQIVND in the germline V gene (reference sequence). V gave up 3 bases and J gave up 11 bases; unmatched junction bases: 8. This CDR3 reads CASSIGDRVLAPLHF. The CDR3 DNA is TGTGCCAGTAGTATTGGGGACAGGGTCTTGGCACCCCTCCACTTT.

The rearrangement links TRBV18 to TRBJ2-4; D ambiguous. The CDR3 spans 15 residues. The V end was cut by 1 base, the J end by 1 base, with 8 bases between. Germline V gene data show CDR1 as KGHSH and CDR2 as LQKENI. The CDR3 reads CASSPLELAKNIQYF. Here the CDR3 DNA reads TGTGCCAGCTCACCACTAGAACTGGCCAAAAACATTCAGTACTTC. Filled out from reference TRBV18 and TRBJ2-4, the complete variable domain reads NAGVMQNPRHLVRRRGQEARLRCSPMKGHSHVYWYRQLPEEGLKFMVYLQKENIIDESGMPKERFSAEFPKEGPSILRIQQVVRGDSAAYFCASSPLELAKNIQYFGAGTRLSVL.

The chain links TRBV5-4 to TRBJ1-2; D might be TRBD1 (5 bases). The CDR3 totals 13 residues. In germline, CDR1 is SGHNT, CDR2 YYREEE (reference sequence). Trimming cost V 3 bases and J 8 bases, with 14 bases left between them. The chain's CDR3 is CASSSTGVGGYTF. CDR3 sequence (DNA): TGTGCCAGCAGCTCGACGGGGGTCGGGGGCTACACCTTC.